This T cell receptor (beta chain) was captured by sequencing in a study of blood T cell repertoires in COVID-19. Germline V gives CDR1 MNHEY, CDR2 SVGAGI. Deletions cut 1 base from V and 6 bases from J, with 12 bases between. The length of the CDR3 is 15 residues. In the authors' workflow: Amplification with reference gene primers provided the estimates of nucleated cell counts. Only in-frame clones appear in the TCRdb table, and some are missing; sequencing was by immunoSEQ multiplex PCR. That table is the source of V, J and clone size, and D and trimming were worked out from the DNA. The sample lists about 170,000 clones, about 80% occurring once.

The sequence was collected from a woman aged 70-85 years in a cohort exposed to, infected with or recovered from COVID-19 (not recorded which). The rearrangement joins TRBV6-5 to TRBJ1-4, with TRBD1 as a possible D gene (6 bases). The specimen was PBMCs or T cells enriched from blood (not recorded which). CDR3 residues: CASSYFPGADEKLFF. As DNA, the CDR3 is TGTGCCAGCAGTTACTTTCCAGGGGCGGATGAAAAACTGTTTTTT.